This is a list of T cell receptor beta chains from one sample in a study of control samples from healthy donors and cancer patients. The repertoire was sequenced with immunoSEQ multiplex PCR; TCRdb's copy has only in-frame clones and lacks some. The sample holds about 92,000 clones; more than 75% are singletons and the top ten take roughly 9.8%. The sample was blood. The source of these receptors is a woman aged 60-75 years in good health. CDR3s include the opening cysteine and the closing phenylalanine or tryptophan. Fields, in order: clone size, V gene, J gene, D gene, CDR3 DNA, CDR3 protein. D genes are given only for firm matches. Expanded clones are given a class, and other clones once, few, many or no size at all.

>NA|TRBV5-5|TRBJ2-7|NA
TGTGCCAGCGAGGGACCCTCCTACGAGCAGTACTTC
CASEGPSYEQYF
>NA|TRBV9|TRBJ2-2|NA
TGTGCCAGCAGCCCTAGTGGAGTCGCGAACACCGGGGAGCTGTTTTTT
CASSPSGVANTGELFF
>NA|TRBV7-9|TRBJ1-4|TRBD1
TGTGCCAGCAGCAAAACAAGACAGGGGCAGCGAGAAAAACTGTTTTTT
CASSKTRQGQREKLFF
>NA|TRBV29-1|TRBJ1-2|TRBD1
TGCAGCGTTGCGGGGGAATCGACAGGGGAGGGGTATGGCTACACCTTC
CSVAGESTGEGYGYTF
>NA|TRBV2|TRBJ1-3|NA
TGTGCCTCAGTAGTGCGACAGCGAGGAAACACCATATATTTT
CASVVRQRGNTIYF
>medium-sized|TRBV7-9|TRBJ1-4|TRBD1
TGTGCCAGCAGCTTTGGACAGGGTAATGAAAAACTGTTTTTT
CASSFGQGNEKLFF
>NA|TRBV5-4|TRBJ2-1|TRBD2
TGTGCCAGCAGCTTGTCCCCTCTAGCGGGGGGGAATGAGCAGTTCTTC
CASSLSPLAGGNEQFF
>NA|TRBV6-1|TRBJ1-2|TRBD1
TGTGCCAGCAGTGAAGGGACAGGGTATGGCTACACCTTC
CASSEGTGYGYTF
>few|TRBV4-1|TRBJ1-5|NA
TGCGCCAGCAGCCCGTCAAAGGCACGGAATAGCAATCAGCCCCAGCATTTT
CASSPSKARNSNQPQHF
>NA|TRBV7-8|TRBJ1-4|TRBD1
TGTGCCAGCAGCTTAGCCAGGCCAGGGGGCAATGAAAAACTGTTTTTT
CASSLARPGGNEKLFF
>once|TRBV7-2|TRBJ1-2|NA
TGTGCCAGCACCAAGGAGAGGGGCTATGGCTACACCTTC
CASTKERGYGYTF
>NA|TRBV3-1/TRBV3-2|TRBJ1-2|NA
TGTGCCAGCAGCCAACCCGGGTTGTCTGGCTACACCTTC
CASSQPGLSGYTF
>NA|TRBV5-1|TRBJ2-2|NA
TGCGCCAGCAGCTTGGCGGCTAGCGGGGAGCTGTTTTTT
CASSLAASGELFF
>NA|TRBV27|TRBJ1-2|NA
TGTGCCAGCAGTTTTTTGGGGAAGGGTTTAGCTAACTATGGCTACACCTTC
CASSFLGKGLANYGYTF
>NA|TRBV29-1|TRBJ1-5|NA
TGCAGCGTTGGTCAGGGGAGAAATCAGCCCCAGCATTTT
CSVGQGRNQPQHF